These 20 T cell receptor beta chains originate from one sample sequenced in a study of Graves' ophthalmopathy and Graves' hyperthyroidism. As the template, RNA transcripts were used to amplify TCR beta CDR3 regions. First-round RT-PCR with HTBI primers preceded a second-round multiplex PCR. TCRdb fed the multiplex PCR reads into MiXCR, producing one record per CDR3 protein. The table records 500,000 to 700,000 distinct CDR3 sequences, 39% of them present only once. The sample consisted of peripheral blood or thyroid tissue (not recorded which). All receptors come from an adult man with Graves' hyperthyroidism.

This clonotype appeared many times. An end of the junction does not agree with germline; a read error may underlie this. The V call is TRBV7-9, the J call TRBJ2-7; TRBD1 matches 7 bases. The CDR3 contains 14 residues. The V gene's germline CDR1 is SEHNR and CDR2 FQNEAQ (reference sequence). The CDR3 DNA reads as TGTGCCAACAGCTTCCGGGACAGCCCCTACGAGCAGTACTTC. Protein product: CANSFRDSPYEQYF. The variable domain in full, with the rest retrieved from reference TRBV7-9 and TRBJ2-7, is DTGVSQNPRHKITKRGQNVTFRCDPISEHNRLYWYRQTLGQGPEFLTYFQNEAQLEKSRLLSDRFSAERPKGSFSTLEIQRTEQGDSAMYLCANSFRDSPYEQYFGPGTRLTVT.

This chain uses TRBV13 with TRBJ2-7; TRBD1 matches 9 bases. Germline V gives CDR1 PRHDT, CDR2 FYEKMQ (reference sequence). V was pared by 7 bases and J by 3 bases, with 7 bases of the junction left unmatched. This CDR3 is 14 amino acids long. The CDR3 DNA reads as TGTGCCAGCACCGCCGACAGGGGGGACTACGAGCAGTACTTC. Protein sequence: CASTADRGDYEQYF.

This clonotype was picked up a small number of times. The V and J genes are TRBV5-1 and TRBJ1-2; 8 bases align to TRBD1. This CDR3 spans 18 amino acids. J lost 4 bases, V lost 0 bases, and 14 bases had no gene match. The germline V gene encodes CDR1 SGHRS and CDR2 YFSETQ. Written as DNA, the CDR3 is TGCGCCAGCAGCTTGGTGGGGGGGACAGGACCAAAGTTCTATGGCTACACCTTC. Its protein product is CASSLVGGTGPKFYGYTF.

The genes are TRBV29-1 and TRBJ2-5, with 7 nucleotides matching TRBD2. Trimming removed 6 bases from V and 5 bases from J; junction bases left unmatched: 9. The CDR3 contains 13 residues. Germline assignment: CDR1 SQVTM and CDR2 ANQGSEA. DNA for the CDR3: TGCAGCGTAGAGGGAGGGTCGGCGGAGACCCAGTACTTC. Translated: CSVEGGSAETQYF.

This clonotype was recorded at least ten times. V usage is TRBV14 and J usage is TRBJ2-5, with D hard to call. CDR3 size: 13 residues. V was shortened by 3 bases and J by 2 bases, with 7 bases between the two germline ends. The germline CDR1 and CDR2 sequences are SGHDN and FVKESK. CDR3 coding DNA: TGTGCCAGCAGCCAGAGCGAACAAGAGACCCAGTACTTC. Translation gives CASSQSEQETQYF.

In its sample, this clonotype was seen many times. This rearrangement joins TRBV20-1 to TRBJ1-5; D call uncertain. The germline gives CDR1 DFQATT, CDR2 SNEGSKA (reference sequence). V lost 6 bases to trimming and J lost 0 bases, with 6 bases between them. There are 12 residues in the CDR3. The CDR3 spells CSAKGSNQPQHF. Written as DNA, the CDR3 is TGCAGTGCCAAGGGTAGCAATCAGCCCCAGCATTTT.

The rearrangement uses TRBV12-3 or TRBV12-4 and TRBJ1-2; D ambiguous. Trimming stripped 6 bases from V and 6 bases from J, with 8 bases between. This CDR3 has 11 residues. In DNA form, the CDR3 reads TGTGCCAGCAGCCTCCGGGATGGCTACACCTTC. Its translation is CASSLRDGYTF.

The chain has TRBV29-1 and TRBJ2-1, with D perhaps being TRBD1 or TRBD2 (6 bases each). V was pared by 0 bases and J by 10 bases, with 13 bases between. The CDR3 runs 13 residues. From germline, CDR1 is SQVTM and CDR2 ANQGSEA. CDR3: CSVEESGAGEQFF. CDR3 DNA sequence: TGCAGCGTTGAAGAGTCGGGGGCCGGAGAGCAGTTCTTC.

CDR3 protein: CASSLGQGPATEAFF. In DNA form, the CDR3 reads TGTGCCAGCAGTTTAGGGCAGGGCCCGGCCACTGAAGCTTTCTTT. This chain joins TRBV12-3 or TRBV12-4 and TRBJ1-1; perhaps TRBD1 as D (5 bases). V lost 1 base and J lost 4, with 13 bases in between. The CDR3 sequence is 15 residues long.

Of note for this clonotype: A much larger clone lies a single base off, so this may be a read error. This CDR3 is CSARDRTGDAKTQYF. The DNA of the CDR3 is TGCAGTGCTAGAGATCGTACAGGGGACGCGAAGACCCAGTACTTC. The chain employs TRBV20-1 and TRBJ2-5; 7 bases agree with TRBD1. J was trimmed by 6 bases and V by 0 bases; bases with no gene match: 10. The CDR3 contains 15 residues. The germline V gene encodes CDR1 DFQATT and CDR2 SNEGSKA (reference sequence).

This chain uses TRBV6-1 with TRBJ1-3; 7 bases line up with TRBD1. The CDR3 consists of 15 residues. The V and J ends lost 1 base and 0 bases, in that order; junction bases with no gene match: 0. CDR1 is MNHNS and CDR2 is SASEGT in the germline V gene. This CDR3 is CASSEGQGSGNTIYF. CDR3 coding DNA: TGTGCCAGCAGTGAAGGACAGGGCTCTGGAAACACCATATATTTT.

The chain uses TRBV12-3 or TRBV12-4 and TRBJ2-7, with 12 bases identical to TRBD2. Trimming at V came to 3 bases and at J to 0 bases, leaving 6 bases not matched to a gene. CDR3 length: 17 residues. CDR3 in DNA: TGTGCCAGCAGTTTGGGACTAGCGGGTTCGAGCTCCTACGAGCAGTACTTC. The encoded protein is CASSLGLAGSSSYEQYF.

The rearrangement uses TRBV15 and TRBJ2-7, with D possibly being TRBD2 (5 bases). CDR1 is LNHNV, CDR2 YYDKDF, per germline (reference sequence). Trimming pared 5 bases from V and 1 base from J, leaving 18 bases between. The CDR3 runs 16 residues. This CDR3 is CATSLLPEGRSYEQYF. In DNA form, the CDR3 reads TGTGCCACCAGCCTTTTGCCTGAGGGCAGGTCCTACGAGCAGTACTTC.

The V gene is TRBV20-1, the J gene TRBJ2-3, with a tentative D call TRBD2 (6 bases). V was trimmed by 3 bases and J by 2 bases, leaving 15 bases between them. Per the germline V gene, CDR1 is DFQATT and CDR2 is SNEGSKA (reference sequence). The CDR3 spans 15 residues. The CDR3 is CSASRGGMATDTQYF. CDR3 DNA sequence: TGCAGTGCTAGTCGGGGCGGGATGGCCACAGATACGCAGTATTTT.

A few counts support this clonotype. The rearrangement links TRBV20-1 to TRBJ2-7, with 11 bases identical to TRBD2. CDR1 DFQATT and CDR2 SNEGSKA come from the germline V gene (reference sequence). CDR3 length: 14 amino acids. V lost 7 bases and J lost 7; bases outside the gene matches: 12. DNA for the CDR3: TGCAGTGTTAGGACTAGCGGGCCAGGGAATGAGCAGTACTTC. Translated: CSVRTSGPGNEQYF.

This clonotype has a count of ten or more. The CDR3 sequence is CASSLTGTGSGYTF. The DNA for the CDR3 is TGTGCCAGCAGTTTAACCGGGACAGGGAGTGGCTACACCTTC. The gene calls are TRBV12-3 or TRBV12-4 and TRBJ1-2, with 9 bases that match TRBD1. V lost 2 bases and J lost 7; bases outside the gene matches: 5. This CDR3 spans 14 amino acids.

CDR3 nucleotide sequence: TGTGCCAGCGCTCCGGGACAGGGTTTTTCACCCCTCCACTTT. Translating gives CASAPGQGFSPLHF. V is TRBV6-5 and J is TRBJ1-6, with TRBD1 identical over 9 bases. This CDR3 has 14 residues. CDR1 MNHEY and CDR2 SVGAGI come from the germline V gene. J gave up 9 bases and V 8 bases, and 8 bases lay outside the gene matches.

In this sample, this clonotype turned up many times. The chain links TRBV19 to TRBJ1-6, with 7 bases matching TRBD1. In germline, CDR1 is LNHDA, CDR2 SQIVND (reference sequence). This CDR3 contains 15 residues. V dropped 3 bases and J dropped 8; count of bases not matched to a gene: 7. DNA for the CDR3: TGTGCCAGTAGTATGGGGACAGAGAATTATTCACCCCTCCACTTT. It yields the protein CASSMGTENYSPLHF.

The chain recombines TRBV25-1 with TRBJ1-1, with a tentative D call TRBD1 (5 bases). The CDR3 extends over 14 amino acids. The germline V and J ends were trimmed by 10 bases and 0 bases, with 15 bases remaining between them. From germline, CDR1 is MGHDK and CDR2 SYGVNS. Here the CDR3 reads CAILIMTVNTEAFF. The CDR3 bases are TGTGCCATACTAATTATGACAGTGAACACTGAAGCTTTCTTT.

Remarks on this clonotype: A much larger clone differs from this one at a single base, so this may be a read error. The CDR3 region has the DNA TGTGCCAGCAGCATAGGAATTCAGCCTCTTGGCTACACCTTC. Translated: CASSIGIQPLGYTF. This rearrangement joins TRBV7-2 to TRBJ1-2; unclear D gene. Germline V gene lookup returns CDR1 SGHTA and CDR2 FQGNSA. Trimming removed 5 bases from V and 7 bases from J, with 17 bases in between. The CDR3 has 14 amino acids.